This T cell receptor beta chain was identified during a study of identical twins. Notes on the study in general: It was possible that invariant MAIT and iNKT cells partly confounded the zero-insertion analyses. Excess low generation probability was seen in twin-shared out-of-frame alpha sequences.

The CDR3 is made up of 14 amino acids. The J segment lost 5 bases and the V segment lost 5 bases, leaving 5 bases of the junction unmatched. CDR1 and CDR2 from the germline V gene are SGHTA and FQGNSA. A universal primer site was created by template switching, with the cDNA bearing unique molecular identifiers. TCRdb analysed the 5' RACE reads with MiXCR anew, one entry per CDR3 protein. Here the sample spans just over 450,000 distinct CDR3 sequences, approximately 15% being singletons. This clonotype occurred once. What it binds is unknown. This sample was shared with a second study, whose subject was yellow fever vaccine responses in identical twins.

The J gene is TRBJ2-1, the V gene TRBV7-2; 8 nucleotides match TRBD2. This TCR was recovered from a woman aged 18 to 35 in good health. The sample consisted of CD4+ T cells sorted from blood. The CDR3, as DNA: TGTGCCAGCAGCGCAAGACTAGCGAACAATGAGCAGTTCTTC. Amino acids: CASSARLANNEQFF.